Listed here are 3 T cell receptor beta chains from one sample, sequenced in a study of OX40 agonist ivuxolimab in advanced cancers. The protocol was immunoSEQ multiplex PCR, while the TCRdb copy is restricted to in-frame clones and leaves out a portion. The data show about 71,000 clones, roughly 84% seen once. This material consisted of CD4+ or CD8+ T cells sorted from blood, taken in a trial of the OX40 agonist ivuxolimab. All receptors derive from an adult with an advanced solid tumor such as melanoma, head and neck, liver or kidney cancer.

The J gene is TRBJ2-7, the V gene TRBV28, with 14 bases aligning to TRBD2. Trimming took 5 bases from V and 3 from J; bases not matched to a gene: 9. Germline CDR1 reads MDHEN; CDR2 reads SYDVKM. The CDR3 sequence is 17 residues long. The CDR3 DNA is TGTGCCAGCAGTCCAGGGACTAGCGGGGGCTGGCTCTACGAGCAGTACTTC. Its protein is CASSPGTSGGWLYEQYF.

The V call is TRBV11-3, the J call TRBJ2-3; D unresolved. Between the trimmed V and J ends, which lost 1 base and 4 bases, there was a span of 6 bases. The CDR3 runs to 13 residues. CDR1 is SGHNT and CDR2 is YENEEA in the germline V gene. The CDR3 is CASSLGPADTQYF. The DNA of the CDR3 is TGTGCCAGCAGCTTAGGGCCAGCAGATACGCAGTATTTT.

The V and J genes are TRBV18 and TRBJ2-3; 11 positions agree with TRBD1. The germline gives CDR1 KGHSH, CDR2 LQKENI. This CDR3 has 13 amino acids. The V and J ends lost 10 bases and 3 bases, in that order; junction bases with no gene match: 3. Here the CDR3 DNA reads TGTGCCACTGGACAGGGGGCAACAGATACGCAGTATTTT. Translation gives CATGQGATDTQYF. Full variable domain (outside the CDR3, taken from reference TRBV18 and TRBJ2-3): NAGVMQNPRHLVRRRGQEARLRCSPMKGHSHVYWYRQLPEEGLKFMVYLQKENIIDESGMPKERFSAEFPKEGPSILRIQQVVRGDSAAYFCATGQGATDTQYFGPGTRLTVL.